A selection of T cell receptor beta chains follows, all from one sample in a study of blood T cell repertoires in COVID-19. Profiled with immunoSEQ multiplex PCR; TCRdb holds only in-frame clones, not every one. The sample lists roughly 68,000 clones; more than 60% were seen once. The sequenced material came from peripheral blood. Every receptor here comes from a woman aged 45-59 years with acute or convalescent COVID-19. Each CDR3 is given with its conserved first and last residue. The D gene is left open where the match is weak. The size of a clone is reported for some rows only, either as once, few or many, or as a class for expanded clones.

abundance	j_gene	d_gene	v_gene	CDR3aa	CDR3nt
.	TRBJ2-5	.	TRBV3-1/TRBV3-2	CASSQGFRRSTWETQYF	TGTGCCAGCAGCCAAGGGTTCCGGAGATCGACTTGGGAGACCCAGTACTTC
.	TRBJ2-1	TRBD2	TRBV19	CASSSLAGVGNEQFF	TGTGCCAGTAGTTCACTAGCGGGAGTTGGGAATGAGCAGTTCTTC
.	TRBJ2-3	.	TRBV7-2	CASSQVADTQYF	TGTGCCAGCAGCCAGGTCGCAGATACGCAGTATTTT
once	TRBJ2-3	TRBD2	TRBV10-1	CASSESSTSGTDTQYF	TGCGCCAGCAGTGAGTCCTCGACTAGCGGTACAGATACGCAGTATTTT
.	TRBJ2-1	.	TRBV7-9	CASRSQVGAYNEQFF	TGTGCCAGCAGATCACAGGTTGGGGCCTACAATGAGCAGTTCTTC
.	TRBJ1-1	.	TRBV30	CAWSPDSREAFF	TGTGCCTGGAGCCCCGACAGCCGAGAAGCTTTCTTT
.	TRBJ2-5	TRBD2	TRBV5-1	CASSLGGVAGGKFQETQYF	TGCGCCAGCAGCTTGGGGGGAGTAGCGGGAGGGAAGTTCCAAGAGACCCAGTACTTC
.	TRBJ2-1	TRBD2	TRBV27	CASSSSTSASLNEQFF	TGTGCCAGCAGTTCCTCGACTAGCGCTAGCTTGAATGAGCAGTTCTTC
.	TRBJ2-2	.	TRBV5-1	CASSLGSTNTGELFF	TGCGCCAGCAGCTTGGGCAGTACGAACACCGGGGAGCTGTTTTTT
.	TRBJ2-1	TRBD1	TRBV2	CASRQGSSYNEQFF	TGTGCCAGCAGACAGGGGAGCTCCTACAATGAGCAGTTCTTC
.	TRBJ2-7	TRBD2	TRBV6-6	CASSPTTSGTNEQYF	TGTGCCAGCAGCCCTACGACTAGCGGGACTAACGAGCAGTACTTC
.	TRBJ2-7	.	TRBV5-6	CASSLDRGGDYEQYF	TGTGCCAGCAGCTTGGACAGGGGGGGAGACTACGAGCAGTACTTC
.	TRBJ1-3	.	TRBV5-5	CASSGPVGGTGNTIYF	TGTGCCAGCAGTGGCCCGGTTGGAGGTACTGGAAACACCATATATTTT
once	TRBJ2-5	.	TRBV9	CASSVDGGAEETQYF	TGTGCCAGCAGCGTAGATGGGGGGGCGGAAGAGACCCAGTACTTC
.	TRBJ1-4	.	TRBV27	CASSLREGEKLFF	TGTGCCAGCAGCCTCCGGGAGGGAGAAAAACTGTTTTTT
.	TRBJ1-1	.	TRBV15	CATSRGNTGYTEAFF	TGTGCCACCAGCAGAGGCAATACAGGTTACACTGAAGCTTTCTTT
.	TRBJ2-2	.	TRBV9	CASSGQWNTGELFF	TGTGCCAGCAGCGGTCAATGGAACACCGGGGAGCTGTTTTTT
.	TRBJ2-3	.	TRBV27	CASSQSTDTQYF	TGTGCCAGCAGTCAAAGCACAGATACGCAGTATTTT
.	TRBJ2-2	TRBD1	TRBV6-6	CASSRQGGGLNTGELFF	TGTGCCAGCAGTCGACAGGGTGGGGGCCTGAACACCGGGGAGCTGTTTTTT
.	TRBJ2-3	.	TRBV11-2	CASSLDRTDTQYF	TGTGCCAGCAGCTTAGATCGGACAGATACGCAGTATTTT
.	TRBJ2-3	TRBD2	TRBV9	CASSVLAGGSTDTQYF	TGTGCCAGCAGCGTGTTAGCGGGGGGGAGCACAGATACGCAGTATTTT
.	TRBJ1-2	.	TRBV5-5	CASSLDQTVSGYGYTF	TGTGCCAGCAGCTTGGATCAGACCGTTTCGGGGTATGGCTACACCTTC
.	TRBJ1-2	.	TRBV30	CAWTPENRARNYGYTF	TGTGCCTGGACCCCCGAAAACAGGGCGCGTAACTATGGCTACACCTTC
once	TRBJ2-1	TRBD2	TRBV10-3	CAISPLAGELYNEQFF	TGTGCCATCAGTCCACTAGCGGGGGAACTTTACAATGAGCAGTTCTTC
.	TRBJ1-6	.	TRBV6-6	CASNGGGNSPLHF	TGTGCCAGCAATGGCGGGGGGAATTCACCCCTCCACTTT
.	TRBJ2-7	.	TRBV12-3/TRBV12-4	CASSWRVHEQYF	TGTGCCAGCAGTTGGAGGGTCCACGAGCAGTACTTC
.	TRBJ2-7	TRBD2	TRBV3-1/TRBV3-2	CASSQGGTSGTTYEQYF	TGTGCCAGCAGCCAGGGAGGGACTAGCGGGACCACCTACGAGCAGTACTTC
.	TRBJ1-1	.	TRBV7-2	CASSSAGVGMNTEAFF	TGTGCCAGCAGCTCGGCAGGGGTGGGGATGAACACTGAAGCTTTCTTT
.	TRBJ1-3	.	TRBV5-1	CASSLGGHSSGNTIYF	TGCGCCAGCAGCTTAGGGGGTCACAGCTCTGGAAACACCATATATTTT
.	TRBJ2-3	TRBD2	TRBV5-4	CASSPLAREFTDTQYF	TGTGCCAGCAGCCCACTAGCGCGGGAATTCACAGATACGCAGTATTTT
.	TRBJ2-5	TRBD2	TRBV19	CASSMTGGRETQYF	TGTGCCAGTAGTATGACGGGGGGGCGGGAGACCCAGTACTTC
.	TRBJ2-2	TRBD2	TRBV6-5	CASTLAGGPTGELFF	TGTGCCAGCACACTAGCGGGGGGGCCCACCGGGGAGCTGTTTTTT
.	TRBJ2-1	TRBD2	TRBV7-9	CASSPRAGATSYNEQFF	TGTGCCAGCAGCCCACGAGCGGGGGCCACTTCCTACAATGAGCAGTTCTTC
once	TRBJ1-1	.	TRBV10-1	CASRAGSGDTEAFF	TGCGCCAGCAGGGCGGGATCGGGGGACACTGAAGCTTTCTTT
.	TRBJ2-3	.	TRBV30	CAWSGLADTQYF	TGTGCCTGGAGTGGACTAGCAGATACGCAGTATTTT
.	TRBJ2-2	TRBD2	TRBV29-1	CSFCRTSPGELFF	TGCAGCTTCTGCCGGACTAGCCCCGGGGAGCTGTTTTTT
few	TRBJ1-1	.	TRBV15	CATSRVITEAFF	TGTGCCACCAGCAGAGTTATCACTGAAGCTTTCTTT
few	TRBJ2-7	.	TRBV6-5	CASRPTGYEQYF	TGTGCCAGCAGGCCGACTGGCTACGAGCAGTACTTC
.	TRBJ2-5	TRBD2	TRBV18	CASSPTSRQETQYF	TGTGCCAGCTCACCGACTAGCCGGCAAGAGACCCAGTACTTC
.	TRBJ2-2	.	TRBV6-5	CASSYLWRVGTGELFF	TGTGCCAGCAGTTACTTGTGGAGGGTCGGCACCGGGGAGCTGTTTTTT
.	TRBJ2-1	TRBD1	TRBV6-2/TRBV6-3	CASSPPGQGGNEQFF	TGTGCCAGCAGTCCCCCGGGACAGGGGGGGAATGAGCAGTTCTTC
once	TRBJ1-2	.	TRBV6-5	CASRLSGANYGYTF	TGTGCCAGCAGGTTAAGCGGGGCGAACTATGGCTACACCTTC
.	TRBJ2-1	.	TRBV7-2	CASSLQGAVRSDEQFF	TGTGCCAGCAGTTTACAAGGGGCCGTAAGGTCCGATGAGCAGTTCTTC
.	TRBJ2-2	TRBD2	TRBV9	CASSVGLAGGELFF	TGTGCCAGCAGCGTAGGTCTAGCGGGCGGGGAGCTGTTTTTT
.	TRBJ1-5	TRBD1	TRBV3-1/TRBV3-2	CASSTPDGTGDQPQHF	TGTGCCAGCAGCACCCCAGACGGGACAGGGGATCAGCCCCAGCATTTT
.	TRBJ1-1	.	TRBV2	CASSLGTTLNTEAFF	TGTGCCAGCAGTCTAGGGACAACACTGAACACTGAAGCTTTCTTT
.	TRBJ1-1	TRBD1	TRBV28	CASSFLSGGFAFF	TGTGCCAGCAGTTTTTTGTCAGGGGGCTTTGCTTTCTTT
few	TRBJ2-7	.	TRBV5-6	CASSLRSTTYEQYF	TGTGCCAGCAGCTTGCGCAGCACTACCTACGAGCAGTACTTC
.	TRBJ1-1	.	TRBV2	CASSEEVNTEAFF	TGTGCCAGCAGTGAGGAGGTGAACACTGAAGCTTTCTTT
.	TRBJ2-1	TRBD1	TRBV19	CASRPQGAARDNEQFF	TGTGCCAGTAGACCACAGGGGGCAGCTAGGGACAATGAGCAGTTCTTC
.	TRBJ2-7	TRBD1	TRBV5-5	CASSSQGLSREGRYF	TGTGCCAGCAGCTCACAGGGGTTATCTCGTGAGGGGCGGTACTTC
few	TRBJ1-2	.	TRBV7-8	CASSPQGFYGYTF	TGTGCCAGCAGCCCACAGGGATTCTATGGCTACACCTTC
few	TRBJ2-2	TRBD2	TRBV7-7	CASSLTPSSGGAFGELFF	TGTGCCAGCAGCTTGACCCCCTCTAGCGGGGGGGCGTTCGGGGAGCTGTTTTTT
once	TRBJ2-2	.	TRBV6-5	CASSAGPLTGELFF	TGTGCCAGCAGCGCGGGGCCCCTCACCGGGGAGCTGTTTTTT
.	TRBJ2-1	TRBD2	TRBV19	CASSGGLAGVDEQFF	TGTGCCAGTAGTGGGGGACTAGCGGGAGTGGATGAGCAGTTCTTC
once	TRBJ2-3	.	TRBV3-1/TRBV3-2	CASRQGDTQYF	TGTGCCAGCAGACAGGGAGATACGCAGTATTTT